This T cell receptor beta chain emerged from a study of tumor-infiltrating lymphocytes in oesophageal squamous cell carcinoma. The CDR3 has 15 residues. Germline V CDR1 and CDR2: SGDLS, YYNGEE. The V and J ends lost 8 bases and 6 bases, in that order; junction bases with no gene match: 12. A single record per CDR3 protein comes from TCRdb applying MiXCR to the PCR reads. Of 2,500 to 3,000 distinct CDR3 sequences listed, just under 15% are singletons. The source material was esophageal tumor tissue. This TCR came from a male donor with esophageal squamous cell carcinoma. This chain joins TRBV9 and TRBJ2-1, with 9 bases aligning to TRBD2. CDR3 in amino acids: CARSELAGGSNEQFF. In nucleotides, the CDR3 is TGTGCCAGGAGTGAACTGGCGGGGGGGTCCAATGAGCAGTTCTTC.